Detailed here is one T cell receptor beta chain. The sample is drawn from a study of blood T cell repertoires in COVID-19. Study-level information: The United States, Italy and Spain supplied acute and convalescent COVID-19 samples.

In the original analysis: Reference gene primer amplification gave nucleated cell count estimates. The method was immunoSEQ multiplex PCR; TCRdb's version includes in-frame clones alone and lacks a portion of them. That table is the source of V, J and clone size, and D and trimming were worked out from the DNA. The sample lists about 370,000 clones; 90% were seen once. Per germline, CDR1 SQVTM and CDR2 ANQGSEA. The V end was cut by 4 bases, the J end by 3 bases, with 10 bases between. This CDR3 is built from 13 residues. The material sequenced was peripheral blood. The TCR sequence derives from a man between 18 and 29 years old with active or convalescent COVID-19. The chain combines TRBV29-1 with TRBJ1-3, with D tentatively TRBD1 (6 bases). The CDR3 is CSVGQENGNTIYF. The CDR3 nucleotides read TGCAGCGTTGGACAGGAGAATGGAAACACCATATATTTT.